This T cell receptor beta chain was sequenced during a study of human T cells and chemical hapten exposure. TCRdb re-analysed the RACE reads in MiXCR, keeping a single row per CDR3 protein. The data hold about 380,000 distinct CDR3 sequences, with roughly 6.3% observed a single time. This clonotype was seen a few times. V gave up 8 bases and J gave up 4 bases, with 8 bases separating them. This CDR3 spans 11 amino acids. Germline assignment: CDR1 MNHEY and CDR2 SVGEGT. The time point here: patch test 2, 6 weeks after DPC sensitization. Treatment indicated: therapeutic diphenylcyclopropenone sensitization with weekly scalp DPC.

This receptor was obtained from a woman younger than 30 with alopecia areata. Some clones in this sample may be carry-over from other donors' samples. Here the sequenced sample was whole blood, taken in connection with sensitization to the hapten diphenylcyclopropenone (DPC). The chain combines TRBV6-2 or TRBV6-3 with TRBJ1-2, with D uncertain. The CDR3 DNA follows: TGTGCCAGCGGAATGGGCTATGGCTACACCTTC. It translates to CASGMGYGYTF.